A single sample is the source of the 22 T cell receptor beta chains below, sequenced in a study of early T cells in non-severe SARS-CoV-2 infection. TCRdb reanalysed the 5' RACE reads using MiXCR and keeps one entry per CDR3 protein. The sample has under 60,000 distinct CDR3 sequences, just over 8% seen once; the top ten hold 9.4%. The source material was whole blood. All receptors come from an adult who was a healthcare worker with PCR-confirmed SARS-CoV-2 infection or an uninfected control (not recorded which).

This clonotype was found many times. The V and J genes are TRBV3-1 and TRBJ1-2; 9 positions match TRBD1. Germline CDR1 LGHDT, CDR2 YNNKEL (reference sequence). J lost 5 bases, V lost 4 bases, and 11 bases had no gene match. This CDR3 contains 16 residues. CDR3 nucleotides: TGTGCCAGCAGCCTCGCTGGTAGGGGACAGGGTTATGGCTACACCTTC. Protein product: CASSLAGRGQGYGYTF. Complete variable domain (other parts from reference TRBV3-1 and TRBJ1-2): DTAVSQTPKYLVTQMGNDKSIKCEQNLGHDTMYWYKQDSKKFLKIMFSYNNKELIINETVPNRFSPKSPDKAHLNLHINSLELGDSAVYFCASSLAGRGQGYGYTFGSGTRLTVV.

This clonotype was detected ten times or more. The chain is built from TRBV28 and TRBJ2-1; either TRBD1 or TRBD2 may supply D (5 bases each). Germline loops: CDR1 MDHEN, CDR2 SYDVKM. CDR3 length equals 13 residues. The V and J ends lost 4 bases and 8 bases respectively, with 12 bases between them. CDR3 region: CASSWGLSDEQFF. The DNA of the CDR3 is TGTGCCAGCAGTTGGGGCCTTAGCGATGAGCAGTTCTTC. Drawing the rest from reference TRBV28 and TRBJ2-1, the complete variable domain is DVKVTQSSRYLVKRTGEKVFLECVQDMDHENMFWYRQDPGLGLRLIYFSYDVKMKEKGDIPEGYSVSREKKERFSLILESASTNQTSMYLCASSWGLSDEQFFGPGTRLTVL.

The chain employs TRBV29-1 and TRBJ2-7; tentatively, D is TRBD1 (6 bases). Trimming left V 3 bases short and J 4 bases short, with 22 bases between. Per germline, CDR1 SQVTM and CDR2 ANQGSEA. This CDR3 region has 16 residues. CDR3: CSVDAGSQGPWYEQYF. The CDR3 coding sequence is TGCAGCGTTGACGCTGGGTCGCAGGGGCCGTGGTACGAGCAGTACTTC.

The table lists this clonotype with a few counts. The V call is TRBV11-2, the J call TRBJ2-2, with 8 positions matching TRBD1. Trimming took 4 bases from V and 5 from J; bases not matched to a gene: 6. Germline V gene lookup returns CDR1 SGHAT and CDR2 FQNNGV. The CDR3 runs to 15 residues. DNA for the CDR3: TGTGCCAGCAGCTCGACTACAGGGGGTACCGGGGAGCTGTTTTTT. As protein: CASSSTTGGTGELFF.

This sequence joins TRBV5-1 and TRBJ2-1; TRBD1 matches 7 bases. The CDR3 is made up of 16 amino acids. Germline CDR1 reads SGHRS; CDR2 reads YFSETQ. The V gene end was trimmed by 0 bases and the J gene end by 1 base; junction bases not matched to a gene: 4. The CDR3 DNA sequence: TGCGCCAGCAGCTTGGAAAGACAGGGATCCTACAATGAGCAGTTCTTC. Its translation: CASSLERQGSYNEQFF.

This clonotype has just a few counts. The chain joins TRBV20-1 to TRBJ2-7; 10 nucleotides agree with TRBD1. The germline gives CDR1 DFQATT, CDR2 SNEGSKA (reference sequence). The trim removed 3 bases at V and 5 bases at J, leaving 10 bases unmatched. The CDR3 runs to 15 residues. CDR3 region: CSASKPGQGYDEQYF. The CDR3 DNA follows: TGCAGTGCTAGCAAACCGGGACAGGGGTACGACGAGCAGTACTTC.

The genes are TRBV30 and TRBJ1-1, with a possible D match to TRBD1 (6 bases). CDR3 length: 12 residues. V was clipped by 4 bases and J by 12 bases, with 18 bases between them. The germline V gene has CDR1 GTSNPN and CDR2 SVGIG (reference sequence). This chain's CDR3 is CAWTPQGPKPFF. CDR3 bases: TGTGCCTGGACACCACAGGGTCCTAAACCTTTCTTT.

This clonotype was counted ten times or more. The chain employs TRBV4-3 and TRBJ2-7; unclear D gene. Per germline, CDR1 LGHNA and CDR2 YSLEER. Trimming stripped 3 bases from V and 2 bases from J, with 14 bases between. There are 15 residues in the CDR3. The CDR3: CASSQSTRTTYEQYF. The CDR3 region has the DNA TGCGCCAGCAGCCAGTCGACACGTACAACCTACGAGCAGTACTTC.

This clonotype was picked up a small number of times. The genes are TRBV6-6 and TRBJ2-7, with D tentatively TRBD1 or TRBD2 (8 bases each). CDR3 size: 16 residues. The germline gives CDR1 MNHNY, CDR2 SVGAGI (reference sequence). V lost 2 bases, J lost 4 bases, and 18 bases lay in between. CDR3 DNA: TGTGCCAGCAGTTACATAGCGGGGACAGGAGGTTACGAGCAGTACTTC. This sequence encodes CASSYIAGTGGYEQYF.

This clonotype occurred many times. The chain has TRBV2 and TRBJ2-7; tentatively, D is TRBD1 (6 bases). CDR1 SNHLY and CDR2 FYNNEI come from the germline V gene. Trimming left V 8 bases short and J 2 bases short, with 13 bases between. CDR3 length equals 13 residues. The CDR3 nucleotides are TGTGCCAGCGGTTGGCAGGGGACCTACGAGCAGTACTTC. This encodes CASGWQGTYEQYF.

This clonotype was seen repeatedly, ten times or more. The chain has TRBV11-3 and TRBJ2-3; 9 bases are shared with TRBD1. The J segment lost 9 bases and the V segment lost 1 base, leaving 11 bases of the junction unmatched. Germline assignment: CDR1 SGHNT and CDR2 YENEEA. CDR3 length equals 16 residues. CDR3 bases: TGTGCCAGCAGCTTAGTCGCCGGGACAGGGAGGGAAACGCAGTATTTT. Residues: CASSLVAGTGRETQYF.

The sample holds many counts of this clonotype. The chain links TRBV6-2 or TRBV6-3 to TRBJ2-5, with TRBD2 as a possible D gene (5 bases). The germline V and J ends were trimmed by 2 bases and 4 bases, with 8 bases remaining between them. The CDR3 runs to 13 residues. The germline V gene encodes CDR1 MNHEY and CDR2 SVGEGT. This CDR3 reads CASSYLEGETQYF. CDR3 nucleotides: TGTGCCAGCAGTTACCTTGAGGGAGAGACCCAGTACTTC.

Ten or more counts support this clonotype. The CDR3 nucleotides are TGTGCCAGCAGCGCCCGACTAGCGGGGATGGGAGAGACCCAGTACTTC. Protein product: CASSARLAGMGETQYF. This sequence joins TRBV11-3 and TRBJ2-5, with 11 bases matching TRBD2. This CDR3 has 16 amino acids. Germline V gene data show CDR1 as SGHNT and CDR2 as YENEEA. V shed 5 bases and J 4 bases; nucleotides not matched to a gene: 9. The whole variable domain, remainder taken from reference TRBV11-3 and TRBJ2-5, is EAGVVQSPRYKIIEKKQPVAFWCNPISGHNTLYWYLQNLGQGPELLIRYENEEAVDDSQLPKDRFSAERLKGVDSTLKIQPAELGDSAVYLCASSARLAGMGETQYFGPGTRLLVL.

This clonotype was counted a few times. This chain links TRBV29-1 with TRBJ2-2, with 7 bases lining up with TRBD2. Germline CDR1 SQVTM, CDR2 ANQGSEA. Trimming removed 3 bases from V and 6 bases from J; junction bases left unmatched: 10. The CDR3 length is 15 residues. For the CDR3, the DNA is TGCAGCGTTGACGAGGGAGGGTACGGACCCGGGGAGCTGTTTTTT. It encodes CSVDEGGYGPGELFF.

This clonotype has more than one count but fewer than ten. V is TRBV19 and J is TRBJ1-5; D is perhaps TRBD1 (5 bases). Trimming took 3 bases from V and 3 from J, leaving 9 bases between them. Germline-derived CDR1 and CDR2 are LNHDA and SQIVND (reference sequence). This CDR3 has 14 residues. The CDR3 reads CASSIGHLNQPQHF. The CDR3 DNA follows: TGTGCCAGTAGTATCGGACATCTCAATCAGCCCCAGCATTTT.

This clonotype came up a few times. The rearrangement links TRBV11-2 to TRBJ2-7; D might be TRBD1 or TRBD2, each matching 5 bases. The CDR3 spans 14 residues. The V gene's germline CDR1 is SGHAT and CDR2 FQNNGV. V lost 5 bases, J lost 6 bases, and 17 bases lay in between. This CDR3 reads CASSITGTLVEQYF. CDR3 nucleotide sequence: TGTGCCAGCAGCATTACCGGGACCCTGGTCGAGCAGTACTTC.

This clonotype occurred many times. The CDR3 bases are TGTGCCAGCATTAACGGGTTTAGCAATCAGCCCCAGCATTTT. Its translation is CASINGFSNQPQHF. J is TRBJ1-5 and V is TRBV6-6; the D is unclear. This CDR3 region has 14 residues. V was shortened by 7 bases and J by 0 bases, with 10 bases between the two germline ends. Germline assignment: CDR1 MNHNY and CDR2 SVGAGI (reference sequence).

This clonotype was observed many times. The rearrangement links TRBV7-3 to TRBJ1-1; D is undetermined. This CDR3 has 13 amino acids. V lost 5 bases to trimming and J lost 0 bases, with 7 bases between them. CDR1 and CDR2 from the germline V gene are SGHTA and FQGTGA. The CDR3 DNA reads as TGTGCCAGCAGCCCCGACATGAACACTGAAGCTTTCTTT. Translation gives CASSPDMNTEAFF.

This clonotype has a count of ten or more. The chain recombines TRBV29-1 with TRBJ2-7; D not certain. Germline V lookup: CDR1 SQVTM, CDR2 ANQGSEA. The germline V and J ends were trimmed by 5 bases and 2 bases, with 7 bases remaining between them. This CDR3 is 11 amino acids long. The CDR3 bases are TGCAGCGTTCTTTACGCCTACGAGCAGTACTTC. This sequence encodes CSVLYAYEQYF.

The rearrangement uses TRBV2 and TRBJ2-3, with 7 bases lining up with TRBD2. The CDR3 is made up of 15 amino acids. Germline values: CDR1 SNHLY, CDR2 FYNNEI. The V and J ends lost 7 bases and 2 bases, in that order; junction bases with no gene match: 9. The DNA of the CDR3 is TGTGCCAGCATGGAGGGGACTACAACCACAGATACGCAGTATTTT. It codes for CASMEGTTTTDTQYF.

The CDR3 region has the DNA TGCAGTGCTAGAATTCCGGACTCCTACGAGCAGTACTTC. Protein product: CSARIPDSYEQYF. The chain has TRBV20-1 and TRBJ2-7; D remains unclear. V gave up 2 bases and J gave up 0 bases, with 8 bases separating them. Per the germline V gene, CDR1 is DFQATT and CDR2 is SNEGSKA (reference sequence). CDR3 length: 13 residues.

In its sample, this clonotype was seen many times. V usage is TRBV9 and J usage is TRBJ2-6; D perhaps matches TRBD1 (5 bases). The CDR3 sequence is 15 residues long. Per the germline V gene, CDR1 is SGDLS and CDR2 is YYNGEE. Trimming pared 0 bases from V and 2 bases from J, leaving 6 bases between. CDR3 coding DNA: TGTGCCAGCAGCGTAGTAGGGGCTGGGGCCAACGTCCTGACTTTC. Amino acids: CASSVVGAGANVLTF.